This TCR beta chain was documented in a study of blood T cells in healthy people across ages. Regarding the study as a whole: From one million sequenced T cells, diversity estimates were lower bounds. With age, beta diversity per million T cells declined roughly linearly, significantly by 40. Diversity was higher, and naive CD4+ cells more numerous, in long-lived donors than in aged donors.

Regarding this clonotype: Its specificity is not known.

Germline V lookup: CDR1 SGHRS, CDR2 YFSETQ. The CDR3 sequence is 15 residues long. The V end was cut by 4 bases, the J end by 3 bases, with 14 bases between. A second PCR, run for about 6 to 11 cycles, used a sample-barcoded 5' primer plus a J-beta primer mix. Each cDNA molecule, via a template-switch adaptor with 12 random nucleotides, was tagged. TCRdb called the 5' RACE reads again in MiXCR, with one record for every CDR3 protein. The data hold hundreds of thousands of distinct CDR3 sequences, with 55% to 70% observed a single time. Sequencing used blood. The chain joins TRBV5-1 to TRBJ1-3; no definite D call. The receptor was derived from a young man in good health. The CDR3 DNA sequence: TGCGCCAGCAGCCTGAGGGCCTTCCTTGGAAACACCATATATTTT. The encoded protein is CASSLRAFLGNTIYF.